A selection of T cell receptor beta chains follows, all from one sample in a study of radiotherapy plus CTLA-4 blockade in lung cancer. Only in-frame clones appear in the TCRdb table, and some are missing; sequencing was by immunoSEQ multiplex PCR. The sample lists around 45,000 clones, 60% to 70% seen once, with roughly 25% in the top ten. This specimen consisted of peripheral blood, obtained from a patient treated with radiotherapy plus ipilimumab. The origin of the receptors is a human donor with non-small cell lung cancer who had a partial response to radiotherapy plus ipilimumab. Each CDR3 is given with its conserved first and last residue. The D gene is left open where the match is weak. Size tells how often a clone was seen (once, few, many) or the class of an expanded clone, and some rows leave it out.

abundance	d_gene	v_gene	j_gene	CDR3aa	CDR3nt
.	.	TRBV6-5	TRBJ1-4	CASSYLRGSHEKLFF	TGTGCCAGCAGTTACCTCCGGGGATCTCATGAAAAACTGTTTTTT
.	.	TRBV7-3	TRBJ2-1	CASSPLGVREQFF	TGTGCCAGCAGCCCGCTCGGGGTGCGTGAGCAGTTCTTC
.	TRBD2	TRBV27	TRBJ2-5	CASSSSGALQETQYF	TGTGCCAGCAGTTCTAGCGGGGCTCTTCAAGAGACCCAGTACTTC
.	.	TRBV7-9	TRBJ1-1	CASSLATGGLMNTEAFF	TGTGCCAGCAGCTTAGCGACGGGGGGGCTGATGAACACTGAAGCTTTCTTT
.	TRBD1	TRBV7-9	TRBJ1-2	CASSLGQGPSYTF	TGTGCCAGCAGCTTAGGACAGGGACCCAGCTACACCTTC
.	TRBD1	TRBV6-1	TRBJ2-7	CASSGDSYEQYF	TGTGCCAGCAGTGGGGACAGCTACGAGCAGTACTTC
.	.	TRBV2	TRBJ2-1	CASNAYNEQFF	TGTGCCAGCAACGCGTACAATGAGCAGTTCTTC
.	TRBD1	TRBV11-3	TRBJ2-1	CASSLRSGTGVGEQFF	TGTGCCAGCAGCTTACGATCCGGGACAGGGGTAGGGGAGCAGTTCTTC
.	.	TRBV29-1	TRBJ1-1	CSAMGAEAFF	TGCAGCGCCATGGGGGCAGAAGCTTTCTTT
.	.	TRBV21-1	TRBJ2-5	CASSKVRGTQETQYF	TGTGCCAGCAGCAAAGTCCGGGGAACCCAAGAGACCCAGTACTTC
.	.	TRBV20-1	TRBJ2-3	CSAIGDTQYF	TGCAGTGCCATCGGGGATACGCAGTATTTT
.	TRBD1	TRBV5-4	TRBJ1-2	CASSQQGQGNYGYTF	TGCGCCAGCAGCCAACAGGGACAGGGGAACTATGGCTACACCTTC
.	.	TRBV7-2	TRBJ2-7	CASSHSWRDSAYEQYF	TGTGCCAGCAGCCATTCTTGGCGGGACAGTGCCTACGAGCAGTACTTC
.	TRBD1	TRBV5-4	TRBJ2-7	CASSSRTGGPYEQYF	TGTGCCAGCAGCTCCCGGACAGGGGGGCCCTACGAGCAGTACTTC
.	.	TRBV6-1	TRBJ1-5	CASSERAQDFNQPQHF	TGTGCCAGCAGTGAACGGGCGCAGGACTTCAATCAGCCCCAGCATTTT
.	TRBD1	TRBV6-6	TRBJ1-2	CASSGQGEGGYTF	TGTGCCAGCAGTGGACAGGGGGAGGGTGGCTACACCTTC
.	.	TRBV7-2	TRBJ1-1	CASSLVWSSEAFF	TGTGCCAGCAGCTTAGTCTGGTCTAGTGAAGCTTTCTTT
.	TRBD2	TRBV29-1	TRBJ2-1	CSVERASGGYNEQFF	TGCAGCGTTGAAAGGGCTAGCGGGGGGTACAATGAGCAGTTCTTC
.	TRBD1	TRBV6-4	TRBJ1-2	CASSPGGQGFRGYTF	TGTGCCAGCAGCCCAGGAGGACAGGGGTTTCGAGGCTACACCTTC
.	.	TRBV19	TRBJ1-2	CASSFPGGGYTF	TGTGCCAGTAGTTTCCCGGGGGGTGGCTACACCTTC
.	TRBD1	TRBV2	TRBJ2-7	CASSEQTGLVHEQYF	TGTGCCAGCAGTGAACAGACAGGGTTGGTCCACGAGCAGTACTTC
.	TRBD2	TRBV9	TRBJ2-2	CASSASLAGDLGELFF	TGTGCCAGCAGCGCCAGCCTAGCGGGAGATCTCGGGGAGCTGTTTTTT
.	.	TRBV7-8	TRBJ1-5	CASSLGSRINQPQHF	TGTGCCAGCAGCCTTGGGAGCCGAATTAATCAGCCCCAGCATTTT
.	.	TRBV6-5	TRBJ2-2	CASSLVDRNTGELFF	TGTGCCAGCAGTCTAGTTGACAGGAACACCGGGGAGCTGTTTTTT
few	.	TRBV10-3	TRBJ1-5	CATQGNSNQPQHF	TGTGCCACCCAGGGGAACAGCAATCAGCCCCAGCATTTT
few	.	TRBV7-2	TRBJ1-1	CASNQVNTEAFF	TGTGCCAGCAACCAGGTGAACACTGAAGCTTTCTTT
.	.	TRBV5-8	TRBJ1-2	CASSLGILANYGYTF	TGTGCCAGCAGCTTGGGCATCCTAGCTAACTATGGCTACACCTTC
.	TRBD1	TRBV29-1	TRBJ1-2	CSVPGQGLVNYGYTF	TGCAGCGTCCCGGGACAGGGGTTAGTTAACTATGGCTACACCTTC
.	TRBD1	TRBV23-1	TRBJ2-4	CASSQPLDRVRRNIQYF	TGCGCCAGCAGTCAACCCCTGGACAGGGTCAGGAGAAACATTCAGTACTTC
.	.	TRBV5-6	TRBJ2-1	CASSSTLNSYNEQFF	TGTGCCAGCAGCAGTACACTAAACTCCTACAATGAGCAGTTCTTC
.	TRBD2	TRBV5-1	TRBJ2-2	CASSLVSQRGATGELFF	TGCGCCAGCAGCTTGGTTTCTCAGCGGGGGGCCACCGGGGAGCTGTTTTTT